The rows below give T cell receptor beta chains drawn from one sample of a study of beta chain features in type 1 diabetes. The protocol was immunoSEQ multiplex PCR, while the TCRdb copy is restricted to in-frame clones and leaves out a portion. Of about 40,000 clones in the sample, roughly 50% were seen once. Sequenced: central memory CD4+ T cells from blood. The receptors come from a woman younger than 30 in good health. CDR3s include the opening cysteine and the closing phenylalanine or tryptophan. The order of the fields is CDR3 length, clone size, D gene, J gene, V gene, CDR3 DNA, CDR3 protein. The D gene is left open where the match is weak. Part of the rows lack a size; the others show once, few, many or a class for expanded clones.

14	-	TRBD2	TRBJ2-7	TRBV7-2	TGTGCCAGCAGCTTAGGGCGGGAGTTAGCCGAGCAGTACTTC	CASSLGRELAEQYF
16	-	-	TRBJ1-5	TRBV4-2	TGTGCCAGCAGCCAAGGGCAGGGTTGGTCTAATCAGCCCCAGCATTTT	CASSQGQGWSNQPQHF
15	-	-	TRBJ2-5	TRBV11-2	TGTGCCAGCAGCTTAGGGGACAACGTCCAAGAGACCCAGTACTTC	CASSLGDNVQETQYF
12	once	-	TRBJ2-7	TRBV5-4	TGTGCCAGCAGCATAGACTCCTACGAGCAGTACTTC	CASSIDSYEQYF
14	-	TRBD2	TRBJ2-1	TRBV2	TGTGCCAGCAGGACTAGCGGGGGGGCCAATGAGCAGTTCTTC	CASRTSGGANEQFF
14	-	TRBD2	TRBJ2-7	TRBV5-1	TGCGCCAGCAGCTCTGGACTAGCGGACTACGAGCAGTACTTC	CASSSGLADYEQYF
15	-	TRBD1	TRBJ2-7	TRBV4-1	TGCGCCAGCAGCCTCGGAGGACAGGGCCGGGGCGAGCAGTACTTC	CASSLGGQGRGEQYF
11	-	TRBD1	TRBJ1-1	TRBV28	TGTGCCAGCAGCCCGACAGGGCGTACTTTCTTT	CASSPTGRTFF
17	few	TRBD1	TRBJ2-2	TRBV4-1	TGCGCCAGCAGCCAAGTTGGGACAGGACGTAGGGCCGGGGAGCTGTTTTTT	CASSQVGTGRRAGELFF
16	few	TRBD2	TRBJ2-2	TRBV5-1	TGCGCCAGCAGCCCCGGGGACTACTCGAACACCGGGGAGCTGTTTTTT	CASSPGDYSNTGELFF
18	few	TRBD1	TRBJ1-1	TRBV10-1	TGCGCCAGCAGTGAGGGGACAGGGGTATCCACGCGTGGCGCTGAAGCTTTCTTT	CASSEGTGVSTRGAEAFF
13	-	TRBD1	TRBJ1-5	TRBV12-5	TGTGCTAGTGGTTTTCCGCAGGGGGGACCCCAGCATTTT	CASGFPQGGPQHF
15	-	-	TRBJ1-4	TRBV30	TGTGCCTGGAGTCTAAAACTAGGAAACAATGAAAAACTGTTTTTT	CAWSLKLGNNEKLFF
13	-	TRBD1	TRBJ1-1	TRBV7-9	TGTGCCAGCAGCGGGACAGGGCACGCTGAAGCTTTCTTT	CASSGTGHAEAFF
16	-	TRBD1	TRBJ1-4	TRBV30	TGTGCCTGGAGTGTACTTAAGGGGGCCTCGAATGAAAAACTGTTTTTT	CAWSVLKGASNEKLFF
16	-	-	TRBJ1-3	TRBV11-2	TGTGCCAGCAGCTTGACACACTTATTCTCAGGAAACACCATATATTTT	CASSLTHLFSGNTIYF
13	-	TRBD1	TRBJ2-5	TRBV5-5	TGTGCCAGCAGCTTAGGGGGCGATGGGACCCAGTACTTC	CASSLGGDGTQYF
12	-	TRBD1	TRBJ1-2	TRBV2	TGTGCCAGCATCGGGACAGGCGAAGGCTACACCTTC	CASIGTGEGYTF
14	-	TRBD2	TRBJ2-1	TRBV2	TGTGCCAGCACTAGCGGGAGTGGATACAATGAGCAGTTCTTC	CASTSGSGYNEQFF
12	-	-	TRBJ2-1	TRBV19	TGTGCCAGTAGTATCAGTCCGCGGGGCCAGTTCTTC	CASSISPRGQFF
15	-	-	TRBJ2-1	TRBV4-1	TGTGCCAGCAGCCAAGGGGGGGTGTCCAGCGCTGAGCAGTTCTTC	CASSQGGVSSAEQFF
13	few	TRBD1	TRBJ2-1	TRBV6-4	TGTGCCAGCAGTGTCGGCGAGGGGGCTGAGCAGTTCTTC	CASSVGEGAEQFF
15	-	TRBD1	TRBJ2-1	TRBV5-1	TGCGCCAGCAGTCCATCCGGGGACAGCAGCAATGAGCAGTTCTTC	CASSPSGDSSNEQFF
15	few	TRBD1	TRBJ1-2	TRBV5-6	TGTGCCAGCAGCTTTGTCGGACAGGGCCTCTATGGCTACACCTTC	CASSFVGQGLYGYTF
14	-	-	TRBJ2-4	TRBV19	TGTGCCAGTAGTATGGCGGCAGCCAAAAACATTCAGTACTTC	CASSMAAAKNIQYF
15	-	TRBD2	TRBJ2-1	TRBV9	TGTGCCAGCAGCGTAGGGGGGGGCTCCTACAATGAGCAGTTCTTC	CASSVGGGSYNEQFF
13	-	-	TRBJ2-5	TRBV5-1	TGCGCCAGCAGCTTGGAACAGGGAGAGACCCAGTACTTC	CASSLEQGETQYF
16	-	TRBD1	TRBJ2-1	TRBV5-1	TGCGCCAGCAGCTGGAGGACAGGGAGATCTAACAATGAGCAGTTCTTC	CASSWRTGRSNNEQFF
14	-	-	TRBJ1-1	TRBV14	TGTGCCAGCAGCCCGACAAACAGGGTCACTGAAGCTTTCTTT	CASSPTNRVTEAFF
17	-	-	TRBJ2-1	TRBV30	TGTGCCTGGAGTGACTTAACAGGATTGAGCTCCTACAATGAGCAGTTCTTC	CAWSDLTGLSSYNEQFF
15	-	-	TRBJ1-6	TRBV19	TGTGCCAGTAGCCTAGCCAGGCTCCCTAATTCACCCCTCCACTTT	CASSLARLPNSPLHF
14	-	-	TRBJ2-3	TRBV5-1	TGCGCCAGCAGCCAGGGACAAAGCACAGATACGCAGTATTTT	CASSQGQSTDTQYF
14	-	TRBD2	TRBJ2-3	TRBV19	TGTGCCAGCGGACTAGCGGGCAGCACAGATACGCAGTATTTT	CASGLAGSTDTQYF
14	few	-	TRBJ1-1	TRBV28	TGTGCCAGCAGTTTTGGGAGATTAGAGACTGAAGCTTTCTTT	CASSFGRLETEAFF
14	-	TRBD1	TRBJ2-7	TRBV27	TGTGCCAGCAGTTTTCGGGACAGCACCTACGAGCAGTACTTC	CASSFRDSTYEQYF
18	-	-	TRBJ2-3	TRBV19	TGTGCCAGTAGTATGATCAAGAGTAGCGCGAGGAGCACAGATACGCAGTATTTT	CASSMIKSSARSTDTQYF
15	few	TRBD2	TRBJ2-1	TRBV2	TGTGCCAGCAGGCCTCTGGGGACTAGCGAAAATGAGCAGTTCTTC	CASRPLGTSENEQFF
14	-	-	TRBJ1-1	TRBV10-3	TGTGCCATCGGCCGGGACGGACTAAACACTGAAGCTTTCTTT	CAIGRDGLNTEAFF
13	-	TRBD1	TRBJ1-2	TRBV6-1	TGTGCCAGCAGTACCGGGACAGGGTCTGGCTACACCTTC	CASSTGTGSGYTF
14	few	TRBD1	TRBJ2-7	TRBV6-5	TGTGCCAGCAGTGTTGACAGGGGGCACGGCGAGCAGTACTTC	CASSVDRGHGEQYF
14	-	-	TRBJ2-3	TRBV7-2	TGTGCCAGCATCGAAAGCGCGGGGTCAGATACGCAGTATTTT	CASIESAGSDTQYF
16	few	TRBD2	TRBJ2-3	TRBV7-9	TGTGCCAGCAGCTGGGGACTAGCGGGAGCCCTAGATACGCAGTATTTT	CASSWGLAGALDTQYF
16	few	-	TRBJ2-7	TRBV15	TGTGCCACCAGCAGAGGAGGGGGGACAGCAAGCTACGAGCAGTACTTC	CATSRGGGTASYEQYF
15	-	TRBD1	TRBJ2-7	TRBV5-1	TGCGCCAGCAGCGGTTGGGAACAAGGACAGGGAGAGCAGTACTTC	CASSGWEQGQGEQYF
15	-	-	TRBJ2-1	TRBV5-6	TGTGCCAGCAGCTTCGGGCCCGTGAACGAGGGTGAGCAGTTCTTC	CASSFGPVNEGEQFF
19	-	-	TRBJ2-3	TRBV10-1	TGCGCCAGCAGTGAGTCGAGGGGGGGGGCCAGCCATCGTACAGATACGCAGTATTTT	CASSESRGGASHRTDTQYF
13	-	-	TRBJ2-3	TRBV11-2	TGTGCCAGCAGCTTGGCAGGGACAGATACGCAGTATTTT	CASSLAGTDTQYF
16	-	TRBD1	TRBJ2-5	TRBV13	TGTGCCAGCAGCCCTAAGGGACAGGGAGGCCAAGAGACCCAGTACTTC	CASSPKGQGGQETQYF
15	once	TRBD2	TRBJ2-2	TRBV6-5	TGTGCCAGCAGTCCCCCCGGGAGGGGCACCGGGGAGCTGTTTTTT	CASSPPGRGTGELFF
13	few	-	TRBJ1-5	TRBV5-6	TGTGCCAGCAGCGGGGGGACGACCCAGCCCCAGCATTTT	CASSGGTTQPQHF
14	few	TRBD1	TRBJ1-1	TRBV6-1	TGTGCCAGCAGTGAGGAAGGGGGCCTTACTGAAGCTTTCTTT	CASSEEGGLTEAFF
14	-	-	TRBJ1-1	TRBV27	TGTGCCAGCTACTCGGGACACCTGAACACTGAAGCTTTCTTT	CASYSGHLNTEAFF
15	-	TRBD2	TRBJ2-5	TRBV12-5	TGTGCTAGTGGTTTGGTACGGGGGGGATGGGAGACCCAGTACTTC	CASGLVRGGWETQYF
12	-	-	TRBJ1-2	TRBV6-1	TGTGCCAGCAGTGAACCGGGGTATGGCTACACCTTC	CASSEPGYGYTF
18	-	TRBD2	TRBJ2-7	TRBV5-1	TGCGCCAGCAGCTCGAAGGGTTCTACTAGCGGTTACTCCTACGAGCAGTACTTC	CASSSKGSTSGYSYEQYF